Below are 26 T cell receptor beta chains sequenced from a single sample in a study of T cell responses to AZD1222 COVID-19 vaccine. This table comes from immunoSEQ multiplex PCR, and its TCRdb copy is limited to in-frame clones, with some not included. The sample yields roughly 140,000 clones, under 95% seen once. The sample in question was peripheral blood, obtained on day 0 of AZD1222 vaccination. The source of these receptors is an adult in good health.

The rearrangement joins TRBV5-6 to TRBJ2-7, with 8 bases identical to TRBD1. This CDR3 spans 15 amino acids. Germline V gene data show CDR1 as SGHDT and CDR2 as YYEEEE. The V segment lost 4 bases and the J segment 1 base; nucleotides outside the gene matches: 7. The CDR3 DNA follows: TGTGCCAGCAGCGGCAGGGGGCCCTTGTCCTACGAGCAGTACTTC. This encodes CASSGRGPLSYEQYF.

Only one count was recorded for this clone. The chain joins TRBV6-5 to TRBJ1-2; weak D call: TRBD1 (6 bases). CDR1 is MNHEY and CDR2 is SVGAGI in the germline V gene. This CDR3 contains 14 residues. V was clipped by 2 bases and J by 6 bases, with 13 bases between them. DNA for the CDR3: TGTGCCAGCAGTTACGGGGGCAGCTCTCATGGCTACACCTTC. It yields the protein CASSYGGSSHGYTF.

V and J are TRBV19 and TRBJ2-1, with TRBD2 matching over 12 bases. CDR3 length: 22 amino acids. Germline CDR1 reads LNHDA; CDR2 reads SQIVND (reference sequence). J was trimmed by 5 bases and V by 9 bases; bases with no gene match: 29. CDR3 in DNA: TGTGCCAGCACCCCCGGGACTAGCGGGCGATGGGACCGCTCGAGGGTAAACAATGAGCAGTTCTTC. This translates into CASTPGTSGRWDRSRVNNEQFF.

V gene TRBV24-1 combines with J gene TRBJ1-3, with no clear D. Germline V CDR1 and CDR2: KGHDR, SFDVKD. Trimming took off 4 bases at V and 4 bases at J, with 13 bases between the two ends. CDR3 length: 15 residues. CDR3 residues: CATSDPSTEGNTIYF. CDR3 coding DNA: TGTGCCACCAGTGACCCTAGTACCGAAGGAAACACCATATATTTT.

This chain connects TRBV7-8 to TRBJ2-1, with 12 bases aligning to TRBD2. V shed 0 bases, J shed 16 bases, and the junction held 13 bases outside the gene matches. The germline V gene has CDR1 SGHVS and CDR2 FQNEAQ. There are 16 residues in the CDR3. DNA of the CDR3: TGTGCCAGCAGCTTAGCTCGACTAGCGGGAGTCGGGGAACAATTCTTC. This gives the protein CASSLARLAGVGEQFF.

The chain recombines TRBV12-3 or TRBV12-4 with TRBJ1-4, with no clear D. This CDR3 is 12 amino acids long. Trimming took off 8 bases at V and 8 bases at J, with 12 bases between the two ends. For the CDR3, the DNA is TGTGCCAGCTCTTCCCCAGTCGAAAAACTGTTTTTT. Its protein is CASSSPVEKLFF.

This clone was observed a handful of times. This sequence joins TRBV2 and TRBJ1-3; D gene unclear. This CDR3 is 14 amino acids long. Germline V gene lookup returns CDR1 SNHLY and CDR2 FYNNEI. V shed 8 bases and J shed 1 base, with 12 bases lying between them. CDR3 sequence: CASQVSSSGNTIYF. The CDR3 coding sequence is TGTGCCAGCCAAGTCAGCAGTTCTGGAAACACCATATATTTT.

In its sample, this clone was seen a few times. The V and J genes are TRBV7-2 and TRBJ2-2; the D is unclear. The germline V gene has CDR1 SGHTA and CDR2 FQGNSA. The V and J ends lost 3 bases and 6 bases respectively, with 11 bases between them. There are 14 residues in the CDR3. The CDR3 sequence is CASSLHGEAGELFF. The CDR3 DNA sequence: TGTGCCAGCAGCTTGCACGGCGAAGCCGGGGAGCTGTTTTTT.

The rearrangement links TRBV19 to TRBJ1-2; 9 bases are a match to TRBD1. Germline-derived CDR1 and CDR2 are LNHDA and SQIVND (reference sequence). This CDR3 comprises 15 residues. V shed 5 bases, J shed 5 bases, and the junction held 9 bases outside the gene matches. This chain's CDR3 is CASSAPGQGSYGYTF. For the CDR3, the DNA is TGTGCCAGTAGTGCCCCCGGACAGGGGTCATATGGCTACACCTTC.

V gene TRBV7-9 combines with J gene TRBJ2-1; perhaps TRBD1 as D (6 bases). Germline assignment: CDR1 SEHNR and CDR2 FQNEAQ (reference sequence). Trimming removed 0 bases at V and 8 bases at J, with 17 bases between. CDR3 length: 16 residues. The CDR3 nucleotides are TGTGCCAGCAGCTTAGCGCTAGGGGGTAGCAATGATGAGCAGTTCTTC. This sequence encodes CASSLALGGSNDEQFF.

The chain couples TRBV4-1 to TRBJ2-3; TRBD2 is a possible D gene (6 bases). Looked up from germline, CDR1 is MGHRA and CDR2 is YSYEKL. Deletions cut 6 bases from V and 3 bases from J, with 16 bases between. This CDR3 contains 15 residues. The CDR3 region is CASRPDGGRTDTQYF. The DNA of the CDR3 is TGCGCCAGCAGGCCGGATGGGGGGAGGACAGATACGCAGTATTTT.

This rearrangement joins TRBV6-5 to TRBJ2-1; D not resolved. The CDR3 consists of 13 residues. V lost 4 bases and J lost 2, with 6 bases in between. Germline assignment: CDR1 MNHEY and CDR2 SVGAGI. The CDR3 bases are TGTGCCAGCAGTTCTAGACCCTACAATGAGCAGTTCTTC. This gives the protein CASSSRPYNEQFF.

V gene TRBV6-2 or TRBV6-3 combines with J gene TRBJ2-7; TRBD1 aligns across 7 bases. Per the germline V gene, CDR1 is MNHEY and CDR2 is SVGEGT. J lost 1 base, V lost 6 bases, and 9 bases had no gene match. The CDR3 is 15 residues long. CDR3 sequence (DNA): TGTGCCAGCAGACCTCCCTGGACAGGATCCTACGAGCAGTACTTC. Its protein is CASRPPWTGSYEQYF.

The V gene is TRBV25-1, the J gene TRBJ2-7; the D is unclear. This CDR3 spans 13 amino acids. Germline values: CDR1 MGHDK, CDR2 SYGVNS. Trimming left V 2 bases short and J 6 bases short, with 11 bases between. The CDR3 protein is CASSERFGSEQYF. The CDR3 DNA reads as TGTGCCAGCAGTGAACGTTTTGGGTCCGAGCAGTACTTC.

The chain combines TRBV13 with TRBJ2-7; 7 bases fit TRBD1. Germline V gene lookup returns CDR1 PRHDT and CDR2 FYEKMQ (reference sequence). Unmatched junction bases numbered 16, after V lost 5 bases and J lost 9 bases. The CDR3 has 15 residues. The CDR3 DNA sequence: TGTGCCAGCAGCAATACCGGGACAGCGGTCTTCGGGCAGTACTTC. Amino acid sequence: CASSNTGTAVFGQYF.

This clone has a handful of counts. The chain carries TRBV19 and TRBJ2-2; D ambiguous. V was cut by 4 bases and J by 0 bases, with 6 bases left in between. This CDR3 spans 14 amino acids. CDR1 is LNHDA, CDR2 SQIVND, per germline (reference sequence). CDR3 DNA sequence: TGTGCCAGTAGTACCAGCCCGAACACCGGGGAGCTGTTTTTT. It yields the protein CASSTSPNTGELFF.

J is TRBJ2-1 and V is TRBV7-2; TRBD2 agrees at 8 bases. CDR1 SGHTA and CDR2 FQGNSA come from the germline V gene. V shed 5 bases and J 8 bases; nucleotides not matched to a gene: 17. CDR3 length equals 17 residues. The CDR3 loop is CASSLPFDGRAKDEQFF. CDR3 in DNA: TGTGCCAGCAGCCTCCCCTTTGACGGGAGGGCCAAAGATGAGCAGTTCTTC.

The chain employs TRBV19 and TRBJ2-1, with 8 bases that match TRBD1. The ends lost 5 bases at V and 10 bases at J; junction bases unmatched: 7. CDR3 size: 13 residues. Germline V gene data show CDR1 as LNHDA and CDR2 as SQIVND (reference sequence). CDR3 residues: CASSPRTGKEQFF. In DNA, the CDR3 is TGTGCCAGTAGTCCGAGGACAGGGAAGGAGCAGTTCTTC.

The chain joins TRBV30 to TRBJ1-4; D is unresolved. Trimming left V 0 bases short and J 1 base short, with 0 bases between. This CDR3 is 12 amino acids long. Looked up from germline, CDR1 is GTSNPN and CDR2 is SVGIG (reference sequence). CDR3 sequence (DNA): TGTGCCTGGAGTGTAACTAATGAAAAACTGTTTTTT. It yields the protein CAWSVTNEKLFF.

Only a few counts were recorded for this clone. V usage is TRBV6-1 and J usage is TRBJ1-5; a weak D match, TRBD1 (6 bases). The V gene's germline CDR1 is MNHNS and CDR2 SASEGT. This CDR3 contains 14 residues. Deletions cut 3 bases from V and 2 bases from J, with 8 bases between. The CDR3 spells CASSDRQGNQPQHF. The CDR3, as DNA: TGTGCCAGCAGTGACCGACAGGGCAATCAGCCCCAGCATTTT.

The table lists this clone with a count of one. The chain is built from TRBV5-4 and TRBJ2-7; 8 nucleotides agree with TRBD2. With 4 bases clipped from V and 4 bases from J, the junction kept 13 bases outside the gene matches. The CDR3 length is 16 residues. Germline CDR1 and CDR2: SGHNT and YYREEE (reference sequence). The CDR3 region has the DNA TGTGCCAGCAGCCCCGAGGATAGCGGGATAGTTTACGAGCAGTACTTC. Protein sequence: CASSPEDSGIVYEQYF.

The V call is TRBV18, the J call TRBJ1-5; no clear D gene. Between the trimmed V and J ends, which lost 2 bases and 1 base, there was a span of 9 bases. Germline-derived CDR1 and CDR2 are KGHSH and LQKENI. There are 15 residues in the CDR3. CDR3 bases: TGTGCCAGCTCACCAGGGCAGGCCAGCAATCAGCCCCAGCATTTT. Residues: CASSPGQASNQPQHF.

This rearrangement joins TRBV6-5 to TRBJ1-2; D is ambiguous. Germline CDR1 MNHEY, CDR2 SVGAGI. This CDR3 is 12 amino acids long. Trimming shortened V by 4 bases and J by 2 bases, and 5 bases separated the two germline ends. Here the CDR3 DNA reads TGTGCCAGCAGTTTAGACAACTATGGCTACACCTTC. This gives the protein CASSLDNYGYTF.

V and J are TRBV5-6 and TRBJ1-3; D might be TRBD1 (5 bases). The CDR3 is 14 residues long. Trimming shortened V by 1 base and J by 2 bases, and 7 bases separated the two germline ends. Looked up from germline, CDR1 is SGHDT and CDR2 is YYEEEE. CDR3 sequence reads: CASSLWGAGNTIYF. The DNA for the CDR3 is TGTGCCAGCAGCTTGTGGGGGGCTGGAAACACCATATATTTT.

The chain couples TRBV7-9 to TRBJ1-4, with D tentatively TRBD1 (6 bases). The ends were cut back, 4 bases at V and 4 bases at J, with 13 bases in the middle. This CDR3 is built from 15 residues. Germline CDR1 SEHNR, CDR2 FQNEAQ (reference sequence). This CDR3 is CASSSTDSLNEKLFF. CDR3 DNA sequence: TGTGCCAGCAGCTCAACGGACAGTCTTAATGAAAAACTGTTTTTT.

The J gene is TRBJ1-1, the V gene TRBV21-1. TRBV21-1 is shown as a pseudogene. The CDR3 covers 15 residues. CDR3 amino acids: CASSRPVGEDTEAFF. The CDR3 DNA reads TGTGCCAGCAGCAGACCTGTGGGAGAGGACACTGAAGCTTTCTTT.